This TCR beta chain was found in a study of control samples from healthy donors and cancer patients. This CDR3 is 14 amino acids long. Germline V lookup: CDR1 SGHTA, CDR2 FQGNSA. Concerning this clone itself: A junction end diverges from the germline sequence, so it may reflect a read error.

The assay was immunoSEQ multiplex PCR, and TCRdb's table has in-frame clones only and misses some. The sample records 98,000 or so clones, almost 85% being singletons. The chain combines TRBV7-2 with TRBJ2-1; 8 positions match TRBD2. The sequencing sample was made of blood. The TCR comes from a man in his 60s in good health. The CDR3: CASTDGLASNGQFF. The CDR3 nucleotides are TGTGCCAGCACCGACGGACTAGCCTCAAATGGGCAGTTCTTC.